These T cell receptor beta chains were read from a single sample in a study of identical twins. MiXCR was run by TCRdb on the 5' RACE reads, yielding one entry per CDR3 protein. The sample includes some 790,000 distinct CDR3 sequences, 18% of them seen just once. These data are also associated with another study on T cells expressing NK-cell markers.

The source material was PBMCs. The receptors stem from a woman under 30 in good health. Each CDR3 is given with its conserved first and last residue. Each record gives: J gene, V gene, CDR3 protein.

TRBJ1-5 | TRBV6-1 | CASKAWGGNQPQHF
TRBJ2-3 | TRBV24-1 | CATSDSAPLGGEGTDTQYF
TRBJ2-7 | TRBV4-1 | CASSLTQGGEQYF
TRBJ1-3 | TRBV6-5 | CASSYRAGGNTIYF
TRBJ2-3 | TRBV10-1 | CASSESAAQETQYF
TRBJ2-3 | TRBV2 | CASSKRRDSADTQYF
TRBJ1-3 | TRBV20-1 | CSARGPLGTGDSGNTIYF
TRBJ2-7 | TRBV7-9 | CASSSPGLAVGYEQYF
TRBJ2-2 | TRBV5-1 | CASSFGPTRGDTGELFF
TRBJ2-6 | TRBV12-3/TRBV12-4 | CASSFGGGVGANVLTF
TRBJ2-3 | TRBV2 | CASSLEGLSSTDTQYF
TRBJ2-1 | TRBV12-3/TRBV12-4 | CASRSLVGLDNEQFF
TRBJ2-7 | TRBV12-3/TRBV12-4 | CASRPGGPVYEQYF
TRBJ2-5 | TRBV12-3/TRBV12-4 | CASAVRGETQYF
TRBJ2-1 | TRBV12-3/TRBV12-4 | CASSNGPNGEQFF
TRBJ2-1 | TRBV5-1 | CASSLRTAWGSANEQFF
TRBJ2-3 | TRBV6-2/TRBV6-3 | CASSPHSLTSAYTDTQYF
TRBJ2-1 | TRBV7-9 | CASSPPTSALEQFF
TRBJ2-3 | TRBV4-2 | CASSQGRTSGGAPYTDTQYF
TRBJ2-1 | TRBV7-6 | CASSFVLSYNEQFF
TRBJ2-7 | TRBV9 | CASSVGGFSYEQYF
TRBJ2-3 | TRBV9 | CASSNTPSSTDTQYF
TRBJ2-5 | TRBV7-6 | CASSHINQETQYF
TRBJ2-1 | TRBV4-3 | CASSHPPGLAYYNEQFF
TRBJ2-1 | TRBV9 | CASGLDHRVSEQFF
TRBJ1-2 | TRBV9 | CASSVKGMPYGYTF
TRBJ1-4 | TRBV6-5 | CASSSIMRGQGSRREKLFF
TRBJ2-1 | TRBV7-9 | CASSPPPSDEQFF
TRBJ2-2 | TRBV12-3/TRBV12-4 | CASSPPAGGPEAGELFF
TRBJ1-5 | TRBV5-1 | CASSLGQGGSNQPQHF
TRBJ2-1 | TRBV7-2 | CASSLVPGYNEQFF
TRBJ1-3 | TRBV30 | CAWSSRRQGADTIYF
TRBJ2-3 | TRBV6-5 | CASSYESGGRTDTQYF
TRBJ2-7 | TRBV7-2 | CASSEAPYEQYF
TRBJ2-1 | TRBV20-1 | CSARDTGGAYNEQFF
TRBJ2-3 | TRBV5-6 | CASSSFGSAGDTQYF
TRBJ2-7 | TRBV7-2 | CASSFRPGEQYF
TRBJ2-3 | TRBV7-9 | CASSSGEGPPTDTQYF
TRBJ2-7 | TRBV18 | CASSPWADSTYEQYF
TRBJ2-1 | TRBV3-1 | CASIAGTSGLAWYNEQFF
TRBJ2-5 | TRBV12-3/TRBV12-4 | CASSFSSGSKTQYF
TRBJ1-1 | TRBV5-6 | CASSFYRNTEAFF
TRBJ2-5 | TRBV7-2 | CASSFRQGVETQYF
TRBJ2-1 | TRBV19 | CASTLGTVPGNEQFF
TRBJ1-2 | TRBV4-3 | CASSQDWGSGYTF
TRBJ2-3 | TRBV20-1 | CSAQTSGRGTQYF